This T cell receptor (beta chain) was recovered during a study of lymphopenia after photon versus proton radiotherapy. Notes on this clone: Its antigen remains unknown.

Study-wide findings and caveats: In patients who died, overall survival fell as post-nadir TCR diversity dropped more. After lymphocyte nadir, photon-treated repertoires showed oligoclonal expansion, especially CD8+ Temra.

Assay used: immunoSEQ multiplex PCR; TCRdb lists only in-frame clones, some missing. In the table there are fewer than 45,000 clones, 70% to 90% of which are singletons. The sequencing here drew on peripheral blood, taken from a patient treated with proton-based radiotherapy. This receptor was taken from a woman in her 70s with pancreatic cancer. Some clones in this sample may be carry-over from other donors' samples.

CDR3 sequence: CASSSQTNTEAFF. CDR3 DNA sequence: TGTGCCAGTAGTAGCCAAACGAACACTGAAGCTTTCTTT. The J gene is TRBJ1-1, the V gene TRBV19; D is ambiguous. Germline V CDR1 and CDR2: LNHDA, SQIVND (reference sequence). The CDR3 consists of 13 residues. Trimming shortened V by 4 bases and J by 1 base, and 7 bases separated the two germline ends.